Listed below are T cell receptor beta chains from one sample, sequenced in a study of control samples from healthy donors and cancer patients. Method: immunoSEQ multiplex PCR; TCRdb's copy keeps in-frame clones and lacks some. The profile shows approximately 58,000 clones, roughly 87% of them singletons. The sample was PBMCs. The receptors shown here come from a man aged 60 to 69 with head and neck cancer. The CDR3 runs from the conserved cysteine through the conserved F or W. Each record gives: clone size, V gene, D gene, J gene, CDR3 DNA, CDR3 protein. The D gene is left open where the match is weak. Clone sizes are given selectively: once, few, many, or a class where the clone is expanded.

>-|TRBV4-2|-|TRBJ2-3
TGTGCCAGCAGCCAAGCGAGGGGGGGAGGGCCGTTGACAGATACGCAGTATTTT
CASSQARGGGPLTDTQYF
>-|TRBV5-1|-|TRBJ2-5
TGCGCCAGCAGGACCGGGACGGATACGCAAGAGACCCAGTACTTC
CASRTGTDTQETQYF
>-|TRBV15|TRBD2|TRBJ2-7
TGTGCCACCAGCAGAGGCCTGCTAGCGGGGGGCGAGCAGTACTTC
CATSRGLLAGGEQYF
>-|TRBV27|TRBD1|TRBJ1-6
TGTGCCAGCAGTTTATACGGGACAGGGATATTTGATTCACCCCTCCACTTT
CASSLYGTGIFDSPLHF
>-|TRBV11-3|-|TRBJ2-1
TGTGCCAGCAGCTTTTCGGCTGGTGAGCAGTTCTTC
CASSFSAGEQFF
>-|TRBV6-6|-|TRBJ2-2
TGTGCCAGCAATCCAAGGGGTAGCGGGAACACCGGGGAGCTGTTTTTT
CASNPRGSGNTGELFF
>-|TRBV27|TRBD1|TRBJ1-1
TGTGCCAGCAGTTTCGGGACAGCGAACACTGAAGCTTTCTTT
CASSFGTANTEAFF
>-|TRBV19|TRBD1|TRBJ1-5
TGTGCCAGTAGTGGGCCATGGACAGGGGATCAGCCCCAGCATTTT
CASSGPWTGDQPQHF
>-|TRBV30|-|TRBJ2-1
TGTGCCTGGAGGGCTGTTGGTTCTGAGCAGTTCTTC
CAWRAVGSEQFF
>-|TRBV6-2/TRBV6-3|-|TRBJ2-2
TGTGCCAGCAGTTCAAACACCGGGGAGCTGTTTTTT
CASSSNTGELFF
>-|TRBV5-1|-|TRBJ1-2
TGCGCCAGCAGCTCAAGGGTTAACTATGGCTACACCTTC
CASSSRVNYGYTF
>-|TRBV7-7|-|TRBJ2-5
TGTGCTAGCAGCTTAGGTGTTGGGGGCAGGGCAGAGACCCAGTACTTC
CASSLGVGGRAETQYF
>once|TRBV15|-|TRBJ2-1
TGTGCCACCAGCAGAGCCGGGAGTCCCTACAATGAGCAGTTCTTC
CATSRAGSPYNEQFF
>-|TRBV6-5|-|TRBJ2-7
TGTGCCAGCAGACCGGGACATAGGTACGAGCAGTACTTC
CASRPGHRYEQYF